The sequence of this T cell receptor (beta chain) was determined in a study of follicular helper T cells after annual influenza vaccination. Time point of the sample: 2015-2016 season, pre-vaccination. Produced via immunoSEQ multiplex PCR; TCRdb's table is partial and in-frame only. The sample consists of fewer than 8,000 clones, approximately 78% of them appearing once. On this clone itself: Antigen specificity is unknown.

Study-level results: Most later recoveries of Day 7 ICOS+CD38+ clones were ICOS-CD38- cTfh.

This CDR3 comprises 20 residues. V gave up 2 bases and J gave up 2 bases; unmatched junction bases: 10. Germline V gives CDR1 LNHNV, CDR2 YYDKDF (reference sequence). V and J are TRBV15 and TRBJ2-6, with 12 bases aligning to TRBD1. This receptor was taken from an adult who received the influenza vaccine. The material was CXCR5- memory CD4+ T cells sorted from blood, obtained on the day of influenza vaccination. CDR3 sequence reads: CATSRYKSGTGGTGANVLTF. The CDR3 bases are TGTGCCACCAGCAGATATAAATCCGGGACAGGGGGCACTGGGGCCAACGTCCTGACTTTC.